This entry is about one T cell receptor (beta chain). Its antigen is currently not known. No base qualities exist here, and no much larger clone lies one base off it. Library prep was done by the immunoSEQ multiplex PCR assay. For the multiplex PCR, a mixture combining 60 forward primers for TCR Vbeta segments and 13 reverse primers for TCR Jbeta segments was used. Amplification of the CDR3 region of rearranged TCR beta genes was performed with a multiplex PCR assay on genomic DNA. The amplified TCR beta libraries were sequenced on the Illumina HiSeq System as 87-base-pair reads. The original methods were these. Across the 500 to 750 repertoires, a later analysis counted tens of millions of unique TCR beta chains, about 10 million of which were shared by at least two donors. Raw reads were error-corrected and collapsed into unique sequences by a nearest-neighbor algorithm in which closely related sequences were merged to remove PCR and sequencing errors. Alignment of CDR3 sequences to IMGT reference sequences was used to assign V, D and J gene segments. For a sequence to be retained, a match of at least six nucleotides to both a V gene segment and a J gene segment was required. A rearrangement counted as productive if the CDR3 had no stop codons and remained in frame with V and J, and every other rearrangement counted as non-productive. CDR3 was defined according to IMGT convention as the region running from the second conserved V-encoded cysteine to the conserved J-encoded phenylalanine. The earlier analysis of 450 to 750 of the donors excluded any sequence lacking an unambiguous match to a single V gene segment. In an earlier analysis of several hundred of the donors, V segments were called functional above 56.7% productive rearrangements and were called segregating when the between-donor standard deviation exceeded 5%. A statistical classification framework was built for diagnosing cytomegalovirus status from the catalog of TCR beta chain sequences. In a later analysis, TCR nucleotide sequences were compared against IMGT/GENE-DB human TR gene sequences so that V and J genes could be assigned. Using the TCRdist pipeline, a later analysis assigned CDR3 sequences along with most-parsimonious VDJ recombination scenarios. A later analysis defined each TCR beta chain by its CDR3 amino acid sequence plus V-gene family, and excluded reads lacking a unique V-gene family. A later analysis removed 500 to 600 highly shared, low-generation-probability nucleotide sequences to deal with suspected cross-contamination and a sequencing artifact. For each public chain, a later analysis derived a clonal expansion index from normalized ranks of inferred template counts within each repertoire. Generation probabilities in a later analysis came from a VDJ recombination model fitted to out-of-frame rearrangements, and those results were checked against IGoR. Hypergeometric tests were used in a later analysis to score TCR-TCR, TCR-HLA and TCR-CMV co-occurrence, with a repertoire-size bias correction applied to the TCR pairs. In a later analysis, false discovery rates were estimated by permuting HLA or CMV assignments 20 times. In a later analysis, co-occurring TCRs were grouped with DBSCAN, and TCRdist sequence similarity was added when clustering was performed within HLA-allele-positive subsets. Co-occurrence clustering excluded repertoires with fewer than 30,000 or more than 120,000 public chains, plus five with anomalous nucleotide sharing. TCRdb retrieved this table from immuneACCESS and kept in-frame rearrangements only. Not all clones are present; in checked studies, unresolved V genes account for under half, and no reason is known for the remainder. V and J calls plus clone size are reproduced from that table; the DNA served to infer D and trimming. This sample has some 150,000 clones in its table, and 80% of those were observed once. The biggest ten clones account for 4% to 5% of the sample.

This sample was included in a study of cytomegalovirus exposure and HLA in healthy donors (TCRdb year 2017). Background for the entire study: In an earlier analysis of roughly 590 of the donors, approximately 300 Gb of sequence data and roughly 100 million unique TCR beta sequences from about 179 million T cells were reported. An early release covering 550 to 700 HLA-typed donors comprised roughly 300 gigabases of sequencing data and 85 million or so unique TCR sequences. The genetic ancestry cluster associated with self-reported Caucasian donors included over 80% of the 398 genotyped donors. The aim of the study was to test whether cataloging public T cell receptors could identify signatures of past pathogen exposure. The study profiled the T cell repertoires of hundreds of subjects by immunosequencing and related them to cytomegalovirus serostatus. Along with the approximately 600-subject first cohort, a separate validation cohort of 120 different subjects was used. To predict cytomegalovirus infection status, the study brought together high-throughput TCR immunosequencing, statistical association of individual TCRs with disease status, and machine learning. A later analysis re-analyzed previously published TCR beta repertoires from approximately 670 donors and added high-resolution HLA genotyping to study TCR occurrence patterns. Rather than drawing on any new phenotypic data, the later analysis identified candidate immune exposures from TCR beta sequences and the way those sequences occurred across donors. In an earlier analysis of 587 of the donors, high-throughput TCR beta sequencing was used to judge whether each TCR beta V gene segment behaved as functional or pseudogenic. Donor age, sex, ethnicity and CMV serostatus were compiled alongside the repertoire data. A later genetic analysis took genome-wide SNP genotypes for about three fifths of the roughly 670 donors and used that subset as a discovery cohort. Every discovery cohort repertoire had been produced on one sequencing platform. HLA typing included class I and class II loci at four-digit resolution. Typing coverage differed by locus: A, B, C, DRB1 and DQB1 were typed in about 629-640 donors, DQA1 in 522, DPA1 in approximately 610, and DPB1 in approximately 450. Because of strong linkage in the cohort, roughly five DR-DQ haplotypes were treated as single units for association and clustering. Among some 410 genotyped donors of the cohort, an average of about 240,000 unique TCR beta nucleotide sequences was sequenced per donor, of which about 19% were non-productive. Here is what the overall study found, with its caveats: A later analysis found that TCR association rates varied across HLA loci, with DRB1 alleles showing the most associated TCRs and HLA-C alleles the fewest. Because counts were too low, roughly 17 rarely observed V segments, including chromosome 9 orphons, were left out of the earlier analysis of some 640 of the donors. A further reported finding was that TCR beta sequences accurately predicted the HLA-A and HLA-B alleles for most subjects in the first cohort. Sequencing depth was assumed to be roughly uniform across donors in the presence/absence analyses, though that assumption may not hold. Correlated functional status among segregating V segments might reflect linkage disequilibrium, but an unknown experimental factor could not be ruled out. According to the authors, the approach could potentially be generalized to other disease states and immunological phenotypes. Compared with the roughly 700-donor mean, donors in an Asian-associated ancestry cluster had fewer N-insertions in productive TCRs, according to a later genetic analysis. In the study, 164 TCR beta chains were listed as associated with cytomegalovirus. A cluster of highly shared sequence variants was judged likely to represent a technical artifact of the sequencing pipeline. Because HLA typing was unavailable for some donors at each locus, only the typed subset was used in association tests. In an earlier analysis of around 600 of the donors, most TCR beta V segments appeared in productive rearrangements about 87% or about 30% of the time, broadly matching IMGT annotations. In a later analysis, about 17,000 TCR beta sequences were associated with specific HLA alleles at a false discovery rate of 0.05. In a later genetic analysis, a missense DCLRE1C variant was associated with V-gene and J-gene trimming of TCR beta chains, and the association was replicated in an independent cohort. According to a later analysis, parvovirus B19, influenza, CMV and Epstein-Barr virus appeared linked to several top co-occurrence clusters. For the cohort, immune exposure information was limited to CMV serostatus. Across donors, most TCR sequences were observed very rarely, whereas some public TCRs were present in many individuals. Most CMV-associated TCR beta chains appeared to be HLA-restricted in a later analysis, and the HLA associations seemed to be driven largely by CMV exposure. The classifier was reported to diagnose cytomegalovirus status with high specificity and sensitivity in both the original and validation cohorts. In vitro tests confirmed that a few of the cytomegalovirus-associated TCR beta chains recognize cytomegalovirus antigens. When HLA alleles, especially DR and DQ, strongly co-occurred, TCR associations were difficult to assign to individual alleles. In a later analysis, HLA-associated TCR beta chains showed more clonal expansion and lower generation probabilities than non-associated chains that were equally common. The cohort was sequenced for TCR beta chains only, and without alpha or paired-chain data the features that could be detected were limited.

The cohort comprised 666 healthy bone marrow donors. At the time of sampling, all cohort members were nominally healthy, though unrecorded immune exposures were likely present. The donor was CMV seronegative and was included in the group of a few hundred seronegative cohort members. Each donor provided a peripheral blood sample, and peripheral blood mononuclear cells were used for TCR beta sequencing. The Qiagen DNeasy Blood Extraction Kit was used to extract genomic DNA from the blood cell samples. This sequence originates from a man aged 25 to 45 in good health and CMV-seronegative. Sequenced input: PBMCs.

This receptor carries the CDR3 CAISESADYNSPLHF. The sequence in DNA is TGTGCCATCAGTGAGTCTGCAGACTATAATTCACCCCTCCACTTT. The V gene is TRBV10-3 and the J gene is TRBJ1-6; too little of a D gene remains to name it. From the cysteine through the phenylalanine, the CDR3 covers 15 amino acids. Kept here is only the CDR3 DNA, which spans 45 bases and is read in frame from base 1. Per the germline V gene, ENHRY is the CDR1 and SYGVKD is the CDR2. Trimming takes 0 bases from V and 3 bases from J, and the germline ends sit 6 bases apart.